The sequence of this T cell receptor beta chain was determined in a study of tissue T cells after allogeneic stem cell transplantation. This clone was detected only once. Its specificity is not known. Each gene name is a mouse one. The missing CDR3 end, 1 residue past where the read stops, is filled in from the germline J gene. Noted time point: mouse harvest day 14 after allogeneic transplant. Mouse grafts combined 10^7 T-cell-depleted bone marrow cells with 10^6 splenic CD5+ T cells. B6 (H2b) cells into BALB/c (H2d) mice; tissues taken at day 7 or 14. The CDR3 is made up of 14 amino acids. V lost 0 bases and J lost 7; bases outside the gene matches: 2. Germline V lookup: CDR1 NSHNY, CDR2 SYGAGN. Clones were read by immunoSEQ multiplex PCR, and TCRdb kept only the in-frame ones, dropping some. Here the sample spans 6,000 to 9,500 clones, roughly 38% being singletons. The study, taken as a whole, reports: TCR repertoires tracked anatomic similarity, regardless of disease or transplant status. Shared clones across patients were few; motif clustering revealed tissue-specific shared signatures. Tissue-detected TCR repertoire was only partly captured by blood and spleen T cells.

Sequencing was performed on skin. The chain uses TRBV13-1 and TRBJ2-7, with 12 bases matching TRBD2. The sequence derives from a female BALB/c mouse given C57BL/6 T cells with graft-versus-host disease after an allogeneic hematopoietic cell transplant. The part of the CDR3 DNA that was read is TGTGCCAGCAGTGATGGACTGGGGGGGCGCGAACAGTAC. Encoded protein: CASSDGLGGREQY. The full CDR3 sequence reads CASSDGLGGREQYF.